One sample yielded the 24 T cell receptor beta chains listed below, sequenced in a study of OX40 agonist ivuxolimab in advanced cancers. The method was immunoSEQ multiplex PCR; TCRdb's version includes in-frame clones alone and lacks a portion of them. The sample has about 59,000 clones, more than 75% seen once. The sample was CD4+ or CD8+ T cells sorted from blood, taken in a trial of the OX40 agonist ivuxolimab. Source of these receptors: an adult with an advanced solid tumor such as melanoma, head and neck, liver or kidney cancer.

The chain joins TRBV30 to TRBJ1-2; D ambiguous. Germline CDR1 is GTSNPN and CDR2 is SVGIG (reference sequence). Trimming removed 4 bases from V and 2 bases from J, with 8 bases in between. The CDR3 runs to 12 residues. CDR3 sequence (DNA): TGTGCCTGGACGGAGGACAACTATGGCTACACCTTC. This sequence encodes CAWTEDNYGYTF.

This clone has only a few counts. The genes are TRBV6-1 and TRBJ1-1; 7 positions agree with TRBD1. CDR3 length: 15 amino acids. Germline CDR1 and CDR2: MNHNS and SASEGT. The J segment lost 0 bases and the V segment lost 4 bases, leaving 5 bases of the junction unmatched. CDR3 sequence: CASSVTGPLNTEAFF. The DNA for the CDR3 is TGTGCCAGCAGTGTGACAGGGCCGTTGAACACTGAAGCTTTCTTT.

This chain joins TRBV2 and TRBJ2-7; TRBD1 aligns across 9 bases. The V segment lost 4 bases and the J segment 2 bases; nucleotides outside the gene matches: 6. The CDR3 covers 15 residues. Germline values: CDR1 SNHLY, CDR2 FYNNEI. The CDR3 spells CASSGGGQGTYEQYF. Here the CDR3 DNA reads TGTGCCAGCAGTGGGGGGGGACAGGGAACCTACGAGCAGTACTTC.

This clone was observed a few times. The V gene is TRBV7-2, the J gene TRBJ2-3; no clear D gene. Trimming cost V 4 bases and J 6 bases, with 8 bases left between them. CDR1 SGHTA and CDR2 FQGNSA come from the germline V gene. The CDR3 has 12 residues. The CDR3 nucleotides read TGTGCCAGCAGCTCCCCTTCGGATACGCAGTATTTT. Translating gives CASSSPSDTQYF. The variable domain in full, completed from reference TRBV7-2 and TRBJ2-3, reads GAGVSQSPSNKVTEKGKDVELRCDPISGHTALYWYRQSLGQGLEFLIYFQGNSAPDKSGLPSDRFSAERTGGSVSTLTIQRTQQEDSAVYLCASSSPSDTQYFGPGTRLTVL.

The gene calls are TRBV7-8 and TRBJ2-7, with D perhaps matching TRBD1 (6 bases). CDR3 length: 14 residues. Germline V gives CDR1 SGHVS, CDR2 FQNEAQ. V was cut by 5 bases and J by 1 base, with 12 bases left in between. The CDR3 spells CASSPYRDSYEQYF. The CDR3 DNA reads as TGTGCCAGCAGCCCCTACAGGGATTCCTACGAGCAGTACTTC.

This chain uses TRBV4-1 with TRBJ2-1; D perhaps matches TRBD2 (5 bases). Trimming cost V 1 base and J 4 bases, with 14 bases left between them. The CDR3 totals 16 residues. Germline lookup yields CDR1 MGHRA and CDR2 YSYEKL. The CDR3 loop is CASSQGAGMGYNEQFF. The CDR3 DNA follows: TGCGCCAGCAGCCAAGGCGCCGGGATGGGATACAATGAGCAGTTCTTC.

This sequence joins TRBV6-5 and TRBJ2-7; 7 bases line up with TRBD1. The germline V gene has CDR1 MNHEY and CDR2 SVGAGI. There are 14 residues in the CDR3. The ends lost 6 bases at V and 12 bases at J; junction bases unmatched: 17. CDR3 in amino acids: CASSRNPDREQRYF. CDR3 coding DNA: TGTGCCAGCAGCCGCAATCCTGACAGGGAGCAGCGGTACTTC.

The chain couples TRBV11-1 to TRBJ2-3, with TRBD1 as a possible D gene (6 bases). V was shortened by 0 bases and J by 9 bases, with 10 bases between the two germline ends. The CDR3 consists of 13 residues. Germline values: CDR1 SGHAT, CDR2 FQDESV (reference sequence). The CDR3 reads CASSLARDRTQYF. The CDR3 DNA sequence: TGTGCCAGCAGCTTAGCGCGCGACAGGACGCAGTATTTT. Combining the CDR3 with reference TRBV11-1 and TRBJ2-3 gives the whole variable domain EAEVAQSPRYKITEKSQAVAFWCDPISGHATLYWYRQILGQGPELLVQFQDESVVDDSQLPKDRFSAERLKGVDSTLKIQPAELGDSAMYLCASSLARDRTQYFGPGTRLTVL.

The count of this clone is one. The chain has TRBV20-1 and TRBJ1-1; D remains unclear. Germline values: CDR1 DFQATT, CDR2 SNEGSKA (reference sequence). This CDR3 contains 10 residues. Trimming removed 4 bases from V and 1 base from J, with 1 base in between. The CDR3 reads CSAKNTEAFF. DNA for the CDR3: TGCAGTGCTAAGAACACTGAAGCTTTCTTT.

This chain uses TRBV6-6 with TRBJ1-2; TRBD1 agrees at 8 bases. Trimming took 6 bases from V and 2 from J; bases not matched to a gene: 2. Per the germline V gene, CDR1 is MNHNY and CDR2 is SVGAGI (reference sequence). There are 13 residues in the CDR3. For the CDR3, the DNA is TGTGCCAGCAGCCGGACAGGGAACTATGGCTACACCTTC. This sequence encodes CASSRTGNYGYTF.

The chain carries TRBV19 and TRBJ2-1, with TRBD2 identical over 13 bases. CDR1 LNHDA and CDR2 SQIVND come from the germline V gene (reference sequence). This CDR3 region has 16 residues. The V and J ends lost 0 bases and 4 bases, in that order; junction bases with no gene match: 0. The CDR3 loop reads CASSIELAGGYNEQFF. CDR3 nucleotides: TGTGCCAGTAGTATAGAACTAGCGGGGGGGTACAATGAGCAGTTCTTC.

The chain has TRBV28 and TRBJ1-4; 9 bases are shared with TRBD1. The CDR3 is 15 amino acids. Looked up from germline, CDR1 is MDHEN and CDR2 is SYDVKM. Trimming took 4 bases from V and 5 from J; bases not matched to a gene: 5. The CDR3 nucleotides are TGTGCCAGCAGTTCCGGACAGGGGATCAATGAAAAACTGTTTTTT. As protein: CASSSGQGINEKLFF.

The chain joins TRBV27 to TRBJ2-2; 7 bases line up with TRBD1. The CDR3 contains 16 residues. The V segment lost 7 bases and the J segment 4 bases; nucleotides outside the gene matches: 12. Per germline, CDR1 MNHEY and CDR2 SMNVEV (reference sequence). CDR3 nucleotide sequence: TGTGCCAGCAAGGTTGAAAGGGGGCTGGGCACCGGGGAGCTGTTTTTT. As protein: CASKVERGLGTGELFF.

The chain uses TRBV5-5 and TRBJ2-7; the D gene is possibly TRBD2 (5 bases). Germline CDR1 SGHKS, CDR2 YYEKEE (reference sequence). This CDR3 has 16 amino acids. Trimming took off 2 bases at V and 0 bases at J, with 15 bases between the two ends. CDR3 sequence: CASSFPLATSSYEQYF. The CDR3 bases are TGTGCCAGCAGCTTCCCTCTAGCTACCAGCTCCTACGAGCAGTACTTC.

The CDR3 region is CAWTRTSWDEQFF. In DNA, the CDR3 is TGTGCCTGGACGAGGACTAGTTGGGATGAGCAGTTCTTC. The chain combines TRBV30 with TRBJ2-1; 7 nucleotides agree with TRBD2. With V trimmed by 4 bases and J by 8 bases, 8 bases remained unmatched. The germline V gene has CDR1 GTSNPN and CDR2 SVGIG (reference sequence). CDR3 length equals 13 residues.

The rearrangement uses TRBV15 and TRBJ2-2; D is ambiguous. Germline V gene data show CDR1 as LNHNV and CDR2 as YYDKDF (reference sequence). Trimming removed 4 bases at V and 4 bases at J, with 10 bases between. This CDR3 has 14 amino acids. The CDR3: CATSILSGTGELFF. The CDR3, as DNA: TGTGCCACCAGCATATTAAGTGGCACCGGGGAGCTGTTTTTT.

V and J are TRBV6-1 and TRBJ1-4, with D unclear. Germline CDR1 reads MNHNS; CDR2 reads SASEGT. The CDR3 length is 12 residues. Trimming left V 6 bases short and J 5 bases short, with 7 bases between. The CDR3: CASRTLNEKLFF. As DNA, the CDR3 is TGTGCCAGCAGGACCCTAAATGAAAAACTGTTTTTT.

This rearrangement joins TRBV5-1 to TRBJ2-3; the D is unclear. The CDR3 totals 14 residues. Trimming cost V 0 bases and J 0 bases, with 5 bases left between them. CDR1 and CDR2 from the germline V gene are SGHRS and YFSETQ. The CDR3 loop is CASSLVGSTDTQYF. The CDR3 DNA reads as TGCGCCAGCAGCTTGGTCGGAAGCACAGATACGCAGTATTTT. Full variable domain (missing parts from reference TRBV5-1 and TRBJ2-3): KAGVTQTPRYLIKTRGQQVTLSCSPISGHRSVSWYQQTPGQGLQFLFEYFSETQRNKGNFPGRFSGRQFSNSRSEMNVSTLELGDSALYLCASSLVGSTDTQYFGPGTRLTVL.

The CDR3: CASRTGTGGKETQYF. The CDR3 DNA reads TGCGCCAGCAGAACCGGGACAGGGGGCAAAGAGACCCAGTACTTC. The rearrangement links TRBV10-2 to TRBJ2-5, with TRBD1 matching over 12 bases. J lost 3 bases, V lost 6 bases, and 5 bases had no gene match. The CDR3 is made up of 15 amino acids. Germline-derived CDR1 and CDR2 are WSHSY and SAAADI.

This chain joins TRBV27 and TRBJ2-1, with 9 nucleotides matching TRBD2. The germline V gene has CDR1 MNHEY and CDR2 SMNVEV (reference sequence). The length of the CDR3 is 13 residues. The J segment lost 8 bases and the V segment lost 6 bases, leaving 5 bases of the junction unmatched. This CDR3 reads CASRVSGGDEQFF. The CDR3 DNA follows: TGTGCCAGCAGAGTTAGCGGGGGCGATGAGCAGTTCTTC.

The chain couples TRBV5-6 to TRBJ1-1; D uncertain. V lost 1 base, J lost 2 bases, and 15 bases lay in between. Per the germline V gene, CDR1 is SGHDT and CDR2 is YYEEEE. CDR3 length: 16 amino acids. Here the CDR3 reads CASSLPLSQLNTEAFF. The CDR3 nucleotides read TGTGCCAGCAGCTTGCCGCTCTCCCAGCTAAACACTGAAGCTTTCTTT.

The chain employs TRBV30 and TRBJ1-5, with unresolved D. The length of the CDR3 is 13 residues. The V end lost 2 bases, the J end lost 4 bases, and 9 bases lay between the germline ends. Looked up from germline, CDR1 is GTSNPN and CDR2 is SVGIG (reference sequence). The CDR3: CAWSTRGNQPQHF. The CDR3 nucleotides are TGTGCCTGGAGTACCCGCGGTAATCAGCCCCAGCATTTT. Drawing the rest from reference TRBV30 and TRBJ1-5, the complete variable domain is SQTIHQWPATLVQPVGSPLSLECTVEGTSNPNLYWYRQAAGRGLQLLFYSVGIGQISSEVPQNLSASRPQDRQFILSSKKLLLSDSGFYLCAWSTRGNQPQHFGDGTRLSIL.

The table lists this clone with a count of one. For the CDR3, the DNA is TGTGCCAGCAGCTTGGGGGTACTAGCGGGGGAAGATACGCAGTATTTT. Amino acid sequence: CASSLGVLAGEDTQYF. The chain couples TRBV5-4 to TRBJ2-3, with TRBD2 identical over 11 bases. The germline CDR1 and CDR2 sequences are SGHNT and YYREEE (reference sequence). The CDR3 extends over 16 amino acids. The V segment lost 0 bases and the J segment 5 bases; nucleotides outside the gene matches: 5.

J is TRBJ1-1 and V is TRBV28; tentatively, D is TRBD1 (5 bases). CDR3 length: 11 amino acids. V dropped 7 bases and J dropped 8 bases, with 11 bases sitting between them. CDR1 is MDHEN, CDR2 SYDVKM, per germline. The CDR3 DNA sequence: TGTGCCAGCACCGGGGGACGGGAAGCTTTCTTT. Encoded protein: CASTGGREAFF.